Listed below are T cell receptor beta chains from one sample, sequenced in a study of regulatory T cells in long-lasting Graves disease. MiXCR, applied by TCRdb to the multiplex PCR reads, yields one record per CDR3 protein. The table includes about 350,000 distinct CDR3 sequences, approximately 16% detected once. These sequences were also reported in another study, on T cells in Graves' hyperthyroidism and ophthalmopathy.

This material consisted of peripheral blood mononuclear cells (PBMCs), taken at new diagnosis, from a patient treated with antithyroid drugs. The receptors come from a man in his forties with Graves disease. Both conserved end residues are part of each CDR3. D genes are given only for firm matches. Only some rows state a clone size, as once, few, many or a class for expanded clones.

J gene	D gene	V gene	clone size	CDR3 protein	CDR3 DNA
TRBJ2-1	TRBD2	TRBV7-8	few	CASSLRGVGGYNEQFF	TGTGCCAGCAGCTTACGTGGGGTGGGGGGGTACAATGAGCAGTTCTTC
TRBJ2-5	TRBD1	TRBV20-1	many	CSAENRGLGETQYF	TGCAGTGCTGAAAACAGGGGGCTCGGGGAGACCCAGTACTTC
TRBJ2-3	TRBD2	TRBV7-9	many	CASTRLAGGLTDTQYF	TGTGCCAGCACCAGACTAGCGGGGGGCCTCACAGATACGCAGTATTTT
TRBJ2-6	TRBD1	TRBV15	many	CATSRDPDRDRDSGANVLTF	TGTGCCACCAGCAGAGATCCGGATCGGGACAGGGACTCTGGGGCCAACGTCCTGACTTTC
TRBJ2-5	TRBD1	TRBV29-1	.	CSVTPRDRKETQYF	TGCAGCGTAACTCCCCGGGACAGAAAAGAGACCCAGTACTTC
TRBJ1-1	.	TRBV6-2/TRBV6-3	many	CASGRGSLATEAFF	TGTGCCAGCGGCCGGGGGTCCCTGGCCACTGAAGCTTTCTTT
TRBJ1-1	.	TRBV2	.	CASSGQANTGAFF	TGTGCCAGCAGTGGACAAGCGAACACTGGAGCTTTCTTT
TRBJ2-6	TRBD2	TRBV9	.	CASSRQTSGDSGANVLTF	TGTGCCAGCAGCCGGCAGACTAGCGGGGACTCTGGGGCCAACGTCCTGACTTTC
TRBJ2-3	.	TRBV20-1	many	CSAPNSGRADTQYF	TGCAGTGCTCCGAATAGCGGCCGGGCAGATACGCAGTATTTT
TRBJ1-4	.	TRBV2	many	CASSEALIVGEKLFF	TGTGCCAGCAGTGAAGCGCTAATAGTCGGTGAAAAACTGTTTTTT
TRBJ1-3	.	TRBV7-2	many	CASSLLRHTIYF	TGTGCCAGCAGCCTCCTCCGGCACACCATATATTTT
TRBJ2-7	.	TRBV7-2	many	CASSKPPGRVASEQYF	TGTGCCAGCAGCAAACCCCCAGGCAGGGTGGCGAGCGAGCAGTACTTC
TRBJ1-2	TRBD1	TRBV20-1	many	CSATLPRQGAYGYTF	TGCAGTGCCACGCTCCCCCGACAGGGAGCCTATGGCTACACCTTC
TRBJ1-5	.	TRBV5-5	.	CASSLALQNQPQHF	TGTGCCAGCAGCTTGGCCCTACAGAATCAGCCCCAGCATTTT
TRBJ1-2	TRBD1	TRBV5-1	once	CASSWGQGFSYGYTF	TGCGCCAGCAGTTGGGGACAGGGCTTTAGCTATGGCTACACCTTC
TRBJ2-7	.	TRBV4-3	few	CASSQGTIHEQYF	TGCGCCAGCAGCCAAGGGACAATCCACGAGCAGTACTTC
TRBJ2-1	TRBD2	TRBV20-1	many	CSAGLAGDEQFF	TGCAGTGCTGGACTAGCCGGGGATGAGCAGTTCTTC
TRBJ1-1	TRBD1	TRBV5-1	.	CASSLQGMNTEALF	TGCGCCAGCAGCTTACAGGGGATGAACACTGAAGCTCTCTTT
TRBJ1-1	.	TRBV29-1	many	CSVEARRMNTEAFF	TGCAGCGTTGAGGCGCGGAGGATGAACACTGAAGCTTTCTTT
TRBJ2-4	TRBD1	TRBV9	.	CASSAGQGLAKNIQYF	TGTGCCAGCAGCGCAGGACAGGGACTAGCCAAAAACATTCAGTACTTC
TRBJ1-2	.	TRBV20-1	many	CSARAANYGYTF	TGCAGTGCTAGGGCAGCTAACTATGGCTACACCTTC
TRBJ1-1	.	TRBV7-2	.	CASSSPRDRFDTEAFF	TGTGCCAGCAGCTCTCCACGAGACAGGTTCGATACTGAAGCTTTCTTT
TRBJ1-1	TRBD1	TRBV11-3	many	CASSFQGAMNTEAFF	TGTGCCAGCAGCTTCCAGGGGGCTATGAACACTGAAGCTTTCTTT
TRBJ2-1	TRBD1	TRBV2	many	CASSEALLRDRDNEQFF	TGTGCCAGCAGTGAAGCGCTGTTAAGGGACAGAGACAATGAGCAGTTCTTC
TRBJ1-2	.	TRBV5-1	many	CASSIGQPGHYGYTF	TGCGCCAGCAGCATAGGACAGCCCGGCCACTATGGCTACACCTTC
TRBJ2-7	.	TRBV20-1	many	CSCAGLREQYF	TGCAGCTGCGCGGGCCTAAGGGAGCAGTACTTC
TRBJ2-1	.	TRBV25-1	few	CASSEPGNMDEQFF	TGTGCCAGCAGTGAACCGGGTAATATGGATGAGCAGTTCTTC
TRBJ2-3	.	TRBV15	many	CATSQGLSTDTQYF	TGTGCCACCAGCCAAGGACTATCCACAGATACGCAGTATTTT
TRBJ2-3	.	TRBV6-2/TRBV6-3	.	CASSDHRVRGADADTQYF	TGTGCCAGCAGTGATCATAGGGTAAGGGGGGCAGACGCAGATACGCAGTATTTT
TRBJ2-7	TRBD1	TRBV20-1	.	CSARDTGRGSYEQYF	TGCAGTGCTAGAGATACGGGCAGGGGGTCCTACGAGCAGTACTTC
TRBJ2-3	.	TRBV7-2	.	CASSLVHTDTQYF	TGTGCCAGCAGCTTAGTACACACAGATACGCAGTATTTT